This T cell receptor beta chain was profiled in a study of CD8 T cells in ankylosing spondylitis (dated by TCRdb to the late 2010s). Looking at the study overall: The study profiled T cell receptor beta repertoires in healthy donors and ankylosing spondylitis patients to find disease-linked TCR variants. Samples of peripheral blood were taken, and for ankylosing spondylitis patients, synovial fluid was collected as well. The full study cohort was made up of 25 ankylosing spondylitis patients and 108 healthy donors. Beyond this particular receptor, the publication reports: Some motif variants were previously reported in synovial fluid and blood of reactive arthritis patients, suggesting common disease-initiation mechanisms. The disease-linked clones had a CD8+ phenotype and were found at relatively low frequencies in peripheral blood. Blood from ankylosing spondylitis patients appeared to be characterized by a TCR beta motif made up of several highly homologous amino acid variants. According to the report, matched synovial fluid samples from ankylosing spondylitis patients were significantly enriched for the disease-linked clones.

Sequencing took place on an Illumina HiSeq 2500. Quantitative 5'-RACE with molecular barcodes was used to prepare TCR beta libraries. In the paper's pipeline: To identify disease-linked TCR variants, a new computational method was used, one built on a probabilistic model of VDJ rearrangement. The public reads were quality trimmed at Q25 with fastp and then assembled into clones with MiXCR by TCRdb, keeping productive beta chains. Every entry covers one CDR3 protein and lists the most common genes and DNA from its rows. For this entry, the V and J calls and clone size follow TCRdb and not the study's own pipeline. The sample table holds roughly 150,000 distinct CDR3 sequences, of which roughly 6.6% were seen once. Over 10% of the sample is in the top ten clones. In the germline V gene (reference sequence), CDR1 corresponds to DFQATT and CDR2 to SNEGSKA. From cysteine to phenylalanine, the CDR3 is 12 amino acids long. The sequence is cut down to CDR3 DNA, 36 bases in frame from base 1. V is clipped by 5 bases and J by 4 bases, and the sequence between their germline boundaries is 11 bases long.

At least ten counts were recorded for this clonotype. No cognate antigen has been identified for it. Base qualities are not at hand, and no much larger clone is one base apart. Here the chain combines TRBV20-1 and TRBJ1-2, and possibly TRBD1, on 6 matching bases. Sequenced sample: blood, either unsorted or a sorted T cell fraction (not recorded which). The source of this sequence is a female donor with ankylosing spondylitis or in good health (not recorded which). The DNA sequence is given as TGCAGTGCTTCCGACAGGACCTATGGCTACACCTTC. Protein translation: CSASDRTYGYTF.